The present entry profiles one TCR beta chain with its context. This entry belongs to a study of blood T cell repertoires in COVID-19. Study context: Whether acute or convalescent, the COVID-19 samples came from the United States, Italy and Spain.

The method was immunoSEQ multiplex PCR; TCRdb's version includes in-frame clones alone and lacks a portion of them. The profile shows 15,000 to 20,000 clones, roughly nine tenths of them singletons. The ends lost 5 bases at V and 5 bases at J; junction bases unmatched: 12. This CDR3 contains 17 residues. Germline lookup yields CDR1 SEHNR and CDR2 FQNEAQ (reference sequence). The sequencing sample was made of peripheral blood. V gene TRBV7-9 combines with J gene TRBJ2-2, with 9 positions matching TRBD1. The TCR sequence derives from a human donor in a cohort sampled during active COVID-19. CDR3 DNA: TGTGCCAGCAGCCAACGGGACAGGGCTGCCGAGACCGGGGAGCTGTTTTTT. Translated, it gives CASSQRDRAAETGELFF.